The clone carrying this T cell receptor beta chain was observed a handful of times. The antigen is undetermined. Each TCR beta library was made by quantitative 5'-RACE that incorporated molecular barcodes. TCRdb re-derived calls from the 5' RACE reads in MiXCR, one entry per CDR3 protein. Here the sample spans a few hundred thousand distinct CDR3 sequences, around 22% being singletons. The sample belongs to a study of CD8 T cells in ankylosing spondylitis. General study results and limits: Disease-linked clones were CD8+ and relatively rare in peripheral blood. In ankylosing spondylitis blood, a motif of fewer than 10 highly homologous TCR beta variants appeared characteristic. Significant enrichment of disease-linked clones was reportedly seen in matched ankylosing spondylitis synovial fluid.

The CDR3 runs 15 residues. The trim removed 5 bases at V and 4 bases at J, leaving 6 bases unmatched. The V gene's germline CDR1 is SGHNT and CDR2 YENEEA. The V gene is TRBV11-3, the J gene TRBJ2-7, with TRBD2 matching over 12 bases. The sequencing input was blood, either unsorted or a sorted T cell fraction (not recorded which). The origin of this receptor is a male donor with ankylosing spondylitis. In DNA form, the CDR3 reads TGTGCCAGCAGCCCCAGACTAGCGGGAGTTTACGAGCAGTACTTC. Translated, it gives CASSPRLAGVYEQYF.